Sequencing of this TCR beta chain was carried out in a study of CD8+ T cells in alopecia areata. Study as a whole: It was 6 to 18 months of tofacitinib, and then there were 6 months off drug.

The germline V gene has CDR1 SGHAT and CDR2 FQNNGV. This CDR3 spans 15 amino acids. The V end lost 5 bases, the J end lost 3 bases, and 16 bases lay between the germline ends. Sequencing used cDNA as its template, made by extracting RNA and reverse transcribing it. Measured with immunoSEQ multiplex PCR; TCRdb has only the in-frame clones, and not every one. The sample has a few hundred thousand clones; more than 30% are singletons. The treatment is: oral pan-JAK inhibitor, 5-10 mg twice daily. CD4+ and CD8+ T cells were sorted from PBMCs stained for CD3, CD4 and CD8. Here the sequenced sample was CD4+ T cells sorted from blood, taken at approximately week 30, from a patient treated with tofacitinib. The sequence came from a human donor with alopecia areata. The genes are TRBV11-2 and TRBJ1-1; D not certain. The CDR3 sequence: CASSRRLVVDTEAFF. The CDR3 nucleotides are TGTGCCAGCAGCCGCCGTCTGGTAGTTGACACTGAAGCTTTCTTT.